This T cell receptor beta chain comes out of a study of monozygotic twins with inflammatory bowel disease. Findings and limits, study-wide: People with IBD had fewer clonotypes in common with others than healthy twins did, especially with disease activity.

Each TCR library used about 3.5 ug of total RNA. UMIs that had a 6-nucleotide sample barcode were put in using template switching. TCRdb reanalyzed the 5' RACE reads and collapses them to one entry per CDR3 protein, without DNA. The sample is made up of over 200,000 distinct CDR3 sequences, and the top ten hold roughly 1.5% of it. A remark on this clonotype: The antigen is unknown.

Germline CDR1 is SGDLS and CDR2 is YYNGEE. The length of the CDR3 is 13 residues. Researchers collected 2 to 2.5 ml of blood per donor. The chain uses TRBV9 and TRBJ2-1; the D call from TCRdb, TRBD2, cannot be confirmed without DNA. This clonotype was obtained from a human donor with ulcerative colitis or Crohn's disease, or a healthy co-twin of an affected twin (not recorded which). Sequencing was carried out using blood. This CDR3 is CASSAPSLDEQFF.